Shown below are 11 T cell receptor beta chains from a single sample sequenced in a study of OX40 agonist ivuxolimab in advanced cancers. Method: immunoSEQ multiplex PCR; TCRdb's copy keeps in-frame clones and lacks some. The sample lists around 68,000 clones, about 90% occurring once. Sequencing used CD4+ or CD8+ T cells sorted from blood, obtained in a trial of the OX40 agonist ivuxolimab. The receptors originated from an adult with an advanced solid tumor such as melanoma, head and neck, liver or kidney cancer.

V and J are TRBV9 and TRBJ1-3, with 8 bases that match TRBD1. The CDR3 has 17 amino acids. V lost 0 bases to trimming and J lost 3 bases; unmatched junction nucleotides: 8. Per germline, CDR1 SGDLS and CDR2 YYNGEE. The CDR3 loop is CASSVAPTGVDGNTIYF. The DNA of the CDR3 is TGTGCCAGCAGCGTAGCCCCGACAGGGGTCGATGGAAACACCATATATTTT.

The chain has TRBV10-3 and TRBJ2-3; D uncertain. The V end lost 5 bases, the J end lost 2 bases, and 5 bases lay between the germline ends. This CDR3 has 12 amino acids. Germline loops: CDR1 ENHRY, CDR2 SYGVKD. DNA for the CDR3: TGTGCCATCAGTCCCTCCACAGATACGCAGTATTTT. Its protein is CAISPSTDTQYF.

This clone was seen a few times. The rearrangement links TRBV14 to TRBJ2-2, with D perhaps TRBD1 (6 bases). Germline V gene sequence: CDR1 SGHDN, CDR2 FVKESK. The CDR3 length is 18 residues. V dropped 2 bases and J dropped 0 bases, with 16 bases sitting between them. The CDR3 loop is CASSQFRGRTANTGELFF. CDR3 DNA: TGTGCCAGCAGCCAATTCAGGGGACGAACTGCGAACACCGGGGAGCTGTTTTTT. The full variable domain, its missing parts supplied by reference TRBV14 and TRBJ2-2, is EAGVTQFPSHSVIEKGQTVTLRCDPISGHDNLYWYRRVMGKEIKFLLHFVKESKQDESGMPNNRFLAERTGGTYSTLKVQPAELEDSGVYFCASSQFRGRTANTGELFFGEGSRLTVL.

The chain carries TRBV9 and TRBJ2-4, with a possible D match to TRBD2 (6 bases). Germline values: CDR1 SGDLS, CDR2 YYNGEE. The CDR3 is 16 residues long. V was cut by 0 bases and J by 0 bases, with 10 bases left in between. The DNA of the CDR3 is TGTGCCAGCAGCGTAGTAGCGGACCTAGCCAAAAACATTCAGTACTTC. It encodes CASSVVADLAKNIQYF.

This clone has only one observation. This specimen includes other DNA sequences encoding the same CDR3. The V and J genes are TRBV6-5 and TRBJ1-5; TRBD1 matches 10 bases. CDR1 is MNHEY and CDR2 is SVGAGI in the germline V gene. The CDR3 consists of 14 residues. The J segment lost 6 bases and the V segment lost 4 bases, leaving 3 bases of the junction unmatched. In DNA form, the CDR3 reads TGTGCCAGCAGTTGGGGACAGGGGAGTCAGCCCCAGCATTTT. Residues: CASSWGQGSQPQHF.

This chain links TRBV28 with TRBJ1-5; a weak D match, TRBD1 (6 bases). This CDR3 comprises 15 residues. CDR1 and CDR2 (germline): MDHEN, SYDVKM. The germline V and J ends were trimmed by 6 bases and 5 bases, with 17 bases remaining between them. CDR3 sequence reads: CASRIQGFRDQPQHF. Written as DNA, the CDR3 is TGTGCCAGCAGGATTCAGGGGTTTAGGGATCAGCCCCAGCATTTT.

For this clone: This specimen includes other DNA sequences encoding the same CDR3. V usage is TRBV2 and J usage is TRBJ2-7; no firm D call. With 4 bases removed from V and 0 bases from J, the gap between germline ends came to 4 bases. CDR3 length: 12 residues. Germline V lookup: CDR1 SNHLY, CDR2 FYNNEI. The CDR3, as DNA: TGTGCCAGCAGTGGGGACTCCTACGAGCAGTACTTC. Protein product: CASSGDSYEQYF.

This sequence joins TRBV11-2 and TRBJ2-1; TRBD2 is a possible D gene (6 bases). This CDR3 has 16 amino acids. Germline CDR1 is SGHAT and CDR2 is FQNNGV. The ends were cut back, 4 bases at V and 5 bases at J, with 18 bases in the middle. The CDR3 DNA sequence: TGTGCCAGCAGCTCAGACCGGGAGTGGCCGAACAATGAGCAGTTCTTC. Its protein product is CASSSDREWPNNEQFF.

CDR3 in amino acids: CASNFQSTDTQYF. DNA of the CDR3: TGCGCCAGCAACTTTCAGAGCACAGATACGCAGTATTTT. The chain links TRBV10-2 to TRBJ2-3; D not certain. CDR1 WSHSY and CDR2 SAAADI come from the germline V gene. The CDR3 totals 13 residues. Trimming pared 7 bases from V and 0 bases from J, leaving 8 bases between.

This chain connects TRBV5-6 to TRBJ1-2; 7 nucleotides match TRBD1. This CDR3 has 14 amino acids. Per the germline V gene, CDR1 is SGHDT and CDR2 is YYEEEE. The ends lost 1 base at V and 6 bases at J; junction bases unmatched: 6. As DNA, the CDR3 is TGTGCCAGCAGCTTGAGAGGGGGCAGACATGGCTACACCTTC. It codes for CASSLRGGRHGYTF. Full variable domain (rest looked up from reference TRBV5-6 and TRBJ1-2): DAGVTQSPTHLIKTRGQQVTLRCSPKSGHDTVSWYQQALGQGPQFIFQYYEEEERQRGNFPDRFSGHQFPNYSSELNVNALLLGDSALYLCASSLRGGRHGYTFGSGTRLTVV.

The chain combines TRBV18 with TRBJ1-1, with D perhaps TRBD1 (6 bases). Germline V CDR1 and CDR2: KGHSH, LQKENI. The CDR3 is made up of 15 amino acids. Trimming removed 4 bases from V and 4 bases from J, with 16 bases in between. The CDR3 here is CASSRLQGLATEAFF. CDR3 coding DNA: TGTGCCAGCTCACGGTTACAGGGATTAGCCACTGAAGCTTTCTTT.